This T cell receptor (beta chain) was identified during a study of blood T cell repertoires in COVID-19. Germline V gene data show CDR1 as KGHDR and CDR2 as SFDVKD. The germline V and J ends were trimmed by 11 bases and 2 bases, with 11 bases remaining between them. This CDR3 has 13 residues. Assay: immunoSEQ multiplex PCR; the TCRdb copy retains only in-frame clones and omits some. The sample has 100,000 or so clones; about four fifths are singletons. This TCR was recovered from a human donor in a cohort sampled during active COVID-19. The chain uses TRBV24-1 and TRBJ2-2; tentatively, D is TRBD1 (6 bases). The sample was peripheral blood. CDR3 loop: CAIQGDNTGELFF. The CDR3 DNA sequence: TGTGCCATACAGGGTGACAACACCGGGGAGCTGTTTTTT.